One sample yielded the 31 T cell receptor beta chains listed below, sequenced in a study of cytomegalovirus exposure and HLA in healthy donors. Amplification used 60 Vbeta primers and 13 Jbeta primers. Produced via immunoSEQ multiplex PCR; TCRdb's table is partial and in-frame only. Altogether over 150,000 clones are present, around four fifths being singletons, with the ten largest covering approximately 1.2%. Sequenced: PBMCs. Source of these receptors: a boy between 2 and 15 years old in good health and CMV-seronegative.

The rearrangement joins TRBV5-1 to TRBJ2-1, with 10 bases identical to TRBD2. The CDR3 has 15 amino acids. J gave up 8 bases and V 4 bases, and 9 bases lay outside the gene matches. Germline CDR1 is SGHRS and CDR2 is YFSETQ. The CDR3 nucleotides read TGCGCCAGCAGCGTCTCTAGCGGGGGAGGTTATGAGCAGTTCTTC. It codes for CASSVSSGGGYEQFF.

The chain joins TRBV19 to TRBJ2-2; perhaps TRBD2 as D (5 bases). Per germline, CDR1 LNHDA and CDR2 SQIVND (reference sequence). The CDR3 is made up of 15 amino acids. V lost 3 bases to trimming and J lost 5 bases, with 13 bases between them. In nucleotides, the CDR3 is TGTGCCAGTAGTATTCTGGCAGGAGGAACCGGGGAGCTGTTTTTT. It specifies CASSILAGGTGELFF.

The chain carries TRBV9 and TRBJ1-1; weak D call: TRBD1 (6 bases). Trimming took 4 bases from V and 1 from J, leaving 14 bases between them. In germline, CDR1 is SGDLS, CDR2 YYNGEE. CDR3 length: 15 amino acids. CDR3 in amino acids: CASSFLDSPNTEAFF. The DNA of the CDR3 is TGTGCCAGCAGCTTCCTGGACAGCCCGAACACTGAAGCTTTCTTT. Looking up the rest from reference TRBV9 and TRBJ1-1 gives the full variable domain: DSGVTQTPKHLITATGQRVTLRCSPRSGDLSVYWYQQSLDQGLQFLIQYYNGEERAKGNILERFSAQQFPDLHSELNLSSLELGDSALYFCASSFLDSPNTEAFFGQGTRLTVV.

The chain is built from TRBV7-9 and TRBJ1-5; D is unresolved. V shed 2 bases and J shed 4 bases, with 3 bases lying between them. The germline V gene encodes CDR1 SEHNR and CDR2 FQNEAQ (reference sequence). The CDR3 extends over 12 amino acids. CDR3 sequence reads: CASSLPNQPQHF. CDR3 sequence (DNA): TGTGCCAGCAGCTTACCTAATCAGCCCCAGCATTTT. Full variable domain (outside the CDR3, taken from reference TRBV7-9 and TRBJ1-5): DTGVSQNPRHKITKRGQNVTFRCDPISEHNRLYWYRQTLGQGPEFLTYFQNEAQLEKSRLLSDRFSAERPKGSFSTLEIQRTEQGDSAMYLCASSLPNQPQHFGDGTRLSIL.

The J gene is TRBJ2-7, the V gene TRBV6-1; TRBD2 is a possible D gene (6 bases). V was shortened by 4 bases and J by 4 bases, with 17 bases between the two germline ends. Germline lookup yields CDR1 MNHNS and CDR2 SASEGT. This CDR3 has 15 amino acids. CDR3 residues: CASSAGRGQSYEQYV. CDR3 nucleotides: TGTGCCAGCAGTGCCGGGCGGGGTCAATCATACGAGCAGTACGTC.

V gene TRBV7-3 combines with J gene TRBJ2-1, with D perhaps TRBD2 (5 bases). The ends were cut back, 5 bases at V and 10 bases at J, with 15 bases in the middle. Germline-derived CDR1 and CDR2 are SGHTA and FQGTGA. The length of the CDR3 is 13 residues. The CDR3 protein is CASSARVTGEQFF. The CDR3, as DNA: TGTGCCAGCAGCGCGCGGGTGACTGGGGAGCAGTTCTTC.

The chain employs TRBV6-1 and TRBJ1-1; the match to TRBD1 covers 9 bases. Germline V gene sequence: CDR1 MNHNS, CDR2 SASEGT. The CDR3 spans 14 residues. Losses at the gene ends were 6 bases for V and 0 bases for J; bases not matched to a gene: 2. The CDR3 sequence is CASSGTGLNTEAFF. CDR3 nucleotide sequence: TGTGCCAGCAGCGGGACAGGGCTGAACACTGAAGCTTTCTTT.

V is TRBV2 and J is TRBJ1-2; TRBD1 might be the D (6 bases). V was clipped by 6 bases and J by 3 bases, with 14 bases between them. CDR3 length equals 14 residues. Per germline, CDR1 SNHLY and CDR2 FYNNEI. CDR3: CASSSTGSYYGYTF. The CDR3 DNA follows: TGTGCCAGCAGCTCGACAGGATCTTACTATGGCTACACCTTC.

The CDR3 sequence is CASRPSGFETQYF. The CDR3 nucleotides are TGTGCCAGCAGGCCCAGCGGTTTTGAGACCCAGTACTTC. The chain couples TRBV6-5 to TRBJ2-5, with D possibly being TRBD2 (5 bases). The V end lost 6 bases, the J end lost 5 bases, and 13 bases lay between the germline ends. The CDR3 runs to 13 residues. Germline loops: CDR1 MNHEY, CDR2 SVGAGI.

The chain joins TRBV2 to TRBJ2-7, with D possibly matching TRBD1 (6 bases). The V end lost 7 bases, the J end lost 2 bases, and 15 bases lay between the germline ends. Germline CDR1 is SNHLY and CDR2 is FYNNEI. The CDR3 sequence is 14 residues long. The CDR3 sequence: CASIYDRSTYEQYF. In nucleotides, the CDR3 is TGTGCCAGCATTTACGACAGGTCGACCTACGAGCAGTACTTC. The whole variable domain, filled in from reference TRBV2 and TRBJ2-7, reads EPEVTQTPSHQVTQMGQEVILRCVPISNHLYFYWYRQILGQKVEFLVSFYNNEISEKSEIFDDQFSVERPDGSNFTLKIRSTKLEDSAMYFCASIYDRSTYEQYFGPGTRLTVT.

This rearrangement joins TRBV10-2 to TRBJ1-5; 7 bases agree with TRBD1. J lost 6 bases, V lost 2 bases, and 7 bases had no gene match. This CDR3 has 15 amino acids. Germline CDR1 is WSHSY and CDR2 is SAAADI. The CDR3 loop is CASSEPSDRVQPQHF. The CDR3 DNA sequence: TGCGCCAGCAGTGAGCCCTCAGACAGGGTTCAGCCCCAGCATTTT.

The V and J genes are TRBV5-8 and TRBJ1-2, with D perhaps TRBD1 (6 bases). Trimming took off 2 bases at V and 8 bases at J, with 10 bases between the two ends. Germline assignment: CDR1 SGHTS and CDR2 YDEGEE. The length of the CDR3 is 12 residues. The CDR3 spells CASSFGRGGYTF. CDR3 sequence (DNA): TGTGCCAGCAGCTTTGGCAGGGGCGGCTACACCTTC.

The chain combines TRBV11-2 with TRBJ2-5; maybe TRBD1 (6 bases). Near its end, the DNA agrees better with TRBJ2-7, so the J call may be wrong. CDR1 is SGHAT, CDR2 FQNNGV, per germline. The CDR3 sequence is 12 residues long. The CDR3 DNA reads as TGTGCCAGCAGCTTTAGGGGGAGCGAGCAGTACTTC. Its translation: CASSFRGSEQYF.

J is TRBJ1-2 and V is TRBV5-1, with D possibly TRBD1 on 6 matching bases. Trimming pared 4 bases from V and 4 bases from J, leaving 20 bases between. The germline CDR1 and CDR2 sequences are SGHRS and YFSETQ. CDR3 length: 16 amino acids. The CDR3 is CASSLEGTGMLYGYTF. DNA for the CDR3: TGCGCCAGCAGCCTCGAGGGCACAGGGATGCTCTATGGCTACACCTTC.

The chain employs TRBV14 and TRBJ1-1, with D perhaps TRBD1 (6 bases). The CDR3 extends over 16 amino acids. Germline CDR1 is SGHDN and CDR2 is FVKESK. The V end lost 3 bases, the J end lost 5 bases, and 19 bases lay between the germline ends. This chain's CDR3 is CASSHLSGQGRTEAFF. The CDR3, as DNA: TGTGCCAGCAGCCACCTCTCAGGGCAGGGGCGGACTGAAGCTTTCTTT.

J is TRBJ1-2 and V is TRBV28, with TRBD1 matching 12 bases. The CDR3 loop spans 15 amino acids. Germline values: CDR1 MDHEN, CDR2 SYDVKM. J gave up 7 bases and V 7 bases, and 10 bases lay outside the gene matches. DNA of the CDR3: TGTGCCAGCACCCCCGCCGGGACAGGGGGCATTGGCTACACCTTC. Translation gives CASTPAGTGGIGYTF.

This chain links TRBV6-1 with TRBJ2-1; 8 positions match TRBD2. The junction had 9 bases not matched to a gene; V was cut back by 2 bases and J by 9 bases. The CDR3 loop spans 15 amino acids. CDR1 is MNHNS, CDR2 SASEGT, per germline. CDR3 in amino acids: CASSEPPGLEIEQFF. Written as DNA, the CDR3 is TGTGCCAGCAGTGAACCACCGGGACTAGAAATTGAGCAGTTCTTC.

The V gene is TRBV6-5, the J gene TRBJ2-7; TRBD2 might be the D (5 bases). The V and J ends lost 8 bases and 0 bases respectively, with 11 bases between them. Germline CDR1 MNHEY, CDR2 SVGAGI. The CDR3 has 13 amino acids. CDR3 DNA sequence: TGTGCCAGCTCTCGAGGGAACTCCTACGAGCAGTACTTC. Protein: CASSRGNSYEQYF.

The J gene is TRBJ2-2, the V gene TRBV29-1; possibly TRBD1 for D (5 bases). Deletions cut 3 bases from V and 7 bases from J, with 9 bases between. In germline, CDR1 is SQVTM, CDR2 ANQGSEA. CDR3 length: 12 residues. DNA for the CDR3: TGCAGCGTTGATCCCGACAGCGGGGAGCTGTTTTTT. This codes for CSVDPDSGELFF.

The rearrangement joins TRBV6-4 to TRBJ1-5; TRBD1 matches at 7 bases. V was clipped by 4 bases and J by 7 bases; unmatched bases: 4. Germline assignment: CDR1 MRHNA and CDR2 SNTAGT. This CDR3 is built from 13 residues. The DNA for the CDR3 is TGTGCCAGCAGTGGTGAACAGGGGCAGCCCCAGCATTTT. Protein sequence: CASSGEQGQPQHF.

The rearrangement links TRBV6-5 to TRBJ2-7; TRBD2 agrees at 13 bases. The J segment lost 6 bases and the V segment lost 6 bases, leaving 2 bases of the junction unmatched. This CDR3 is 13 amino acids long. CDR1 and CDR2 from the germline V gene are MNHEY and SVGAGI. The CDR3 DNA follows: TGTGCCAGCAGGACTAGCGGGGGGCGCGAGCAGTACGTC. Its translation: CASRTSGGREQYV.

The chain couples TRBV6-5 to TRBJ1-5; D might be TRBD1 (6 bases). CDR1 is MNHEY and CDR2 is SVGAGI in the germline V gene. The ends were cut back, 7 bases at V and 4 bases at J, with 17 bases in the middle. There are 15 residues in the CDR3. The CDR3 region is CASTSSPQGNQPQHF. DNA for the CDR3: TGTGCCAGCACCTCCTCGCCCCAGGGGAATCAGCCCCAGCATTTT.

On this clone: No conserved phenylalanine or tryptophan is present at the end of the CDR3, so a read error is the likely explanation. The chain is built from TRBV6-5 and TRBJ1-2; no firm D call. Trimming removed 4 bases from V and 6 bases from J, with 6 bases in between. The CDR3 has 11 residues. Germline CDR1 and CDR2: MNHEY and SVGAGI. DNA for the CDR3: TGTGCCAGCAGTTTAGGAGATGGCTACACCCTC. Its translation: CASSLGDGYTL.

This clone was seen once. The V call is TRBV4-3, the J call TRBJ2-1; TRBD1 is a possible D gene (6 bases). The V and J ends lost 1 base and 3 bases respectively, with 13 bases between them. Looked up from germline, CDR1 is LGHNA and CDR2 is YSLEER. The CDR3 has 16 amino acids. The CDR3: CASSQGTTGFYNEQFF. The CDR3 DNA reads TGCGCCAGCAGCCAAGGTACGACAGGCTTCTACAATGAGCAGTTCTTC.

V usage is TRBV6-6 and J usage is TRBJ2-1; D is perhaps TRBD2 (5 bases). Germline CDR1 reads MNHNY; CDR2 reads SVGAGI (reference sequence). The CDR3 totals 12 residues. V lost 3 bases, J lost 14 bases, and 14 bases lay in between. CDR3 DNA: TGTGCCAGCAGTTATGACTACCCGGAGGAGTTCTTC. Translating gives CASSYDYPEEFF.

This clone was found once. The chain joins TRBV28 to TRBJ2-7, with 11 bases lining up with TRBD1. Germline V lookup: CDR1 MDHEN, CDR2 SYDVKM. The CDR3 spans 15 residues. V trimming: 3 bases; J trimming: 4 bases; junction bases outside the gene matches: 5. The CDR3 nucleotides are TGTGCCAGCAGTTTGGACAGGGGGCCTACATACGAGCAGTACTTC. Translated: CASSLDRGPTYEQYF.

This clone was seen once. The DNA of the CDR3 is TGTGCCAGCAGTTATTTAGTGGGTGGACAGCCCTATGGCTACACCTTC. Its translation: CASSYLVGGQPYGYTF. The chain uses TRBV6-5 and TRBJ1-2, with D tentatively TRBD1 (6 bases). The CDR3 length is 16 residues. Germline V lookup: CDR1 MNHEY, CDR2 SVGAGI. V lost 3 bases and J 4 bases, leaving 18 bases between the germline ends.

The chain couples TRBV27 to TRBJ1-3; no definite D call. V was shortened by 2 bases and J by 1 base, with 9 bases between the two germline ends. The CDR3 length is 15 residues. Germline V gives CDR1 MNHEY, CDR2 SMNVEV (reference sequence). The CDR3 protein is CASSLGPRSGNTIYF. DNA of the CDR3: TGTGCCAGCAGTTTAGGCCCCCGATCTGGAAACACCATATATTTT.

The sample holds a few counts of this clone. The chain is built from TRBV12-1 and TRBJ2-7; TRBD2 was called by the table and not checked on the DNA. TRBV12-1 has pseudogene status. The CDR3 covers 14 residues. Here the CDR3 reads CASSTRTGIYEQYV. CDR3 coding DNA: TGTGCCAGCAGCACTCGGACGGGAATCTACGAGCAGTACGTC.

This clone was detected once. CDR3 DNA sequence: TGCGCCAGCATTTTTAGAGGCGAGCAGTTCTTC. It specifies CASIFRGEQFF. The J gene is TRBJ2-1, the V gene TRBV4-1, with unresolved D. Germline CDR1 reads MGHRA; CDR2 reads YSYEKL. The CDR3 totals 11 residues. V gave up 7 bases and J gave up 10 bases, with 11 bases separating them.

V is TRBV27 and J is TRBJ2-3; 8 nucleotides agree with TRBD2. The V segment lost 4 bases and the J segment 6 bases; nucleotides outside the gene matches: 15. Germline values: CDR1 MNHEY, CDR2 SMNVEV (reference sequence). The CDR3 spans 17 residues. This chain's CDR3 is CASSSARAGGPLDTQYF. CDR3 bases: TGTGCCAGCAGTTCCGCCCGGGCGGGGGGTCCGCTGGATACGCAGTATTTT.